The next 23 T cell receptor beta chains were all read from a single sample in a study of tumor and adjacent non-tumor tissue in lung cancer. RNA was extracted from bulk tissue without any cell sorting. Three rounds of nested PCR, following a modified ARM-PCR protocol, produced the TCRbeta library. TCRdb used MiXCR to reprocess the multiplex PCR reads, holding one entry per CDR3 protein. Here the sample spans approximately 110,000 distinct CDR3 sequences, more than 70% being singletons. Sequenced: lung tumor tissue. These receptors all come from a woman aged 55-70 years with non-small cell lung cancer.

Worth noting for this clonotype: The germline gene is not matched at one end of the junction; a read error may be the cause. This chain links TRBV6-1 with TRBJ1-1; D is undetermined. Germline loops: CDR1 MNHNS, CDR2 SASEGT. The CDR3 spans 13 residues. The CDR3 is CASQTDMETEALF. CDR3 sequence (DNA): TGTGCCAGCCAAACTGACATGGAAACTGAAGCTCTCTTT.

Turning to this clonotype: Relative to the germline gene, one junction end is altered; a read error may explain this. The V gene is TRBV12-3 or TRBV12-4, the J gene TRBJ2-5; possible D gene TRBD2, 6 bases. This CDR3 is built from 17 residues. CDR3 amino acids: CTSSFGLLGGEEEIQYF. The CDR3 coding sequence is TGTACCAGCAGTTTCGGGCTCCTAGGCGGGGAAGAAGAGATCCAGTACTTC.

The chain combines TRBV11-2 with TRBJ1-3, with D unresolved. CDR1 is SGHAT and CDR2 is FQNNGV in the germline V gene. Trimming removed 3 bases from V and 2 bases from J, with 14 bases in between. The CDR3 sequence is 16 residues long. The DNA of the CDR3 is TGTGCCAGCAGCTTCGTCCATGGCAGTCCTGGAAACACCATATATTTT. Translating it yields CASSFVHGSPGNTIYF.

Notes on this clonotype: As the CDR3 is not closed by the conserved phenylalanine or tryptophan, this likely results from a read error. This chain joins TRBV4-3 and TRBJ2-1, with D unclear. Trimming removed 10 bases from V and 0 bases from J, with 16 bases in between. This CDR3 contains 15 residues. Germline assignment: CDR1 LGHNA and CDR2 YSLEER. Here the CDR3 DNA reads TGCGCCAACAACCAAGTTCTCGTCTCCTACAATGAGCAGTTCTAC. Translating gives CANNQVLVSYNEQFY.

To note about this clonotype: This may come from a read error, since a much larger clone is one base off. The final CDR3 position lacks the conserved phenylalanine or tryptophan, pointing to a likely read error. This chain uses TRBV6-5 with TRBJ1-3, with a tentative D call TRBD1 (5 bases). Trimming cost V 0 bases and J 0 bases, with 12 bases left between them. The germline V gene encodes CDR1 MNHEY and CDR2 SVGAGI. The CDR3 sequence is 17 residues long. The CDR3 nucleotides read TGTGCCAGCAGTTACTCGGAAGGGGTCGTCTCTGGAAACACCATATATTTG. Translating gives CASSYSEGVVSGNTIYL.

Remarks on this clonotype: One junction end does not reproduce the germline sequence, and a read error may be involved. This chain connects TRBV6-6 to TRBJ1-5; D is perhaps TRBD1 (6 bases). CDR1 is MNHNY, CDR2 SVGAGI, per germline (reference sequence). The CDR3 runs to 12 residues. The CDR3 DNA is TGTGCCAACAGGGTTATTGATCAGTCCCAGCATTTT. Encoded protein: CANRVIDQSQHF.

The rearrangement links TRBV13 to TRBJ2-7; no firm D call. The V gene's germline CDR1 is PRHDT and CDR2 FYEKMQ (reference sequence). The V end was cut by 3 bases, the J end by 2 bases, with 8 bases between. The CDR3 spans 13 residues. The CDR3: CASSFPMTYEQYF. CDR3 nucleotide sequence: TGTGCCAGCAGCTTCCCCATGACCTACGAGCAGTACTTC.

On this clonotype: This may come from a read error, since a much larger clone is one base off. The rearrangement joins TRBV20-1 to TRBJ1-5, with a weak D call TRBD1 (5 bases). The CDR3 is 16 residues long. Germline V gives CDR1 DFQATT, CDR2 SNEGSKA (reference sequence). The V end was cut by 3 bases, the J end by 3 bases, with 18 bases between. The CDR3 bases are TGCAGTGCTAGGGTAACGAGTGGGGGGTTCAATCAGCCCCAGCATTTT. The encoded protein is CSARVTSGGFNQPQHF.

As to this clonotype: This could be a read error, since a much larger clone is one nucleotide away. In DNA form, the CDR3 reads TGTGCCAACAGCTTAGTGATCGGTCAGGGGTCCTACGAGCAGTACTTC. It yields the protein CANSLVIGQGSYEQYF. The chain couples TRBV7-8 to TRBJ2-7, with D possibly TRBD1 on 6 matching bases. This CDR3 spans 16 amino acids. Germline V CDR1 and CDR2: SGHVS, FQNEAQ.

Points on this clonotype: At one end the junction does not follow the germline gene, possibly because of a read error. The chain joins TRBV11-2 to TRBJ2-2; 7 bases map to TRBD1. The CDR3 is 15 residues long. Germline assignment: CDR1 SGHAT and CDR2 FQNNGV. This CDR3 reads CASSLQTGLTGELFF. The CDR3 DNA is TGTGCCAGTAGCTTACAGACAGGGCTCACCGGGGAGCTGTTTTTT.

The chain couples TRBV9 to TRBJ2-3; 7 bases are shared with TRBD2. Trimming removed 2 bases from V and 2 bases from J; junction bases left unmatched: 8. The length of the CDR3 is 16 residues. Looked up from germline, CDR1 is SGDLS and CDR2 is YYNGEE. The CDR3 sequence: CASSVKPSGSTDTQYF. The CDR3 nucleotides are TGTGCCAGCAGCGTCAAGCCTAGCGGCTCCACAGATACGCAGTATTTT.

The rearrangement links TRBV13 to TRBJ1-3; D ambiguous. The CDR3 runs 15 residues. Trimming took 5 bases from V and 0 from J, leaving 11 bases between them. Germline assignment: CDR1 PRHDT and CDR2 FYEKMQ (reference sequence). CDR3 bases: TGTGCCAGCAGCATGCACTGGACCTCTGGAAACACCATATATTTT. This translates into CASSMHWTSGNTIYF.

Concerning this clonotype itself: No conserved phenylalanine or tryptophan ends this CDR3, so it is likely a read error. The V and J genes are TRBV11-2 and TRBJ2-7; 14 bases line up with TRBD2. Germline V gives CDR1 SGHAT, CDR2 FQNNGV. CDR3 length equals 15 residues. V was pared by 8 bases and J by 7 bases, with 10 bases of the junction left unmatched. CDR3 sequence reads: CASGYGTSGSYEQYI. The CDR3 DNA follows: TGTGCCAGCGGCTACGGGACTAGCGGGAGCTATGAGCAGTACATC.

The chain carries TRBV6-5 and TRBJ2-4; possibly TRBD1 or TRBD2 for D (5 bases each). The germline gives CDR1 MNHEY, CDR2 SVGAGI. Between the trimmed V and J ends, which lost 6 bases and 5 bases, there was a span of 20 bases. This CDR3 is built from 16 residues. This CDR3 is CASSSYRRLEENIQYF. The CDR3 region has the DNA TGTGCCAGCAGCTCATACAGGAGGCTGGAAGAAAACATTCAGTACTTC.

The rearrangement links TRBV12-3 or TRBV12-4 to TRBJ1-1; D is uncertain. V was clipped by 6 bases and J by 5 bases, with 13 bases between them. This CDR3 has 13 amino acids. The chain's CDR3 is CASRLPGRTEAFF. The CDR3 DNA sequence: TGTGCCAGCAGACTCCCCGGTAGGACTGAAGCTTTCTTT.

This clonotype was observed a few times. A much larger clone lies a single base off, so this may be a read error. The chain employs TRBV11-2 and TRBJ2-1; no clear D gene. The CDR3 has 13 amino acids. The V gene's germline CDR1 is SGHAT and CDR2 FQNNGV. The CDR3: CTSSLNGRNEQFF. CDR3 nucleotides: TGTACCAGCAGCTTAAACGGAAGGAATGAGCAGTTCTTC.

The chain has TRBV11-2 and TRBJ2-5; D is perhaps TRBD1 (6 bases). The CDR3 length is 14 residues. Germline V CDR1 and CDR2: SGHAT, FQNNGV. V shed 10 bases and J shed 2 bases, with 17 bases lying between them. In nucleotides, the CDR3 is TGTGCCAACGGTTCACAGGGCGGTCAAGAGACCCAGTACTTC. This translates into CANGSQGGQETQYF.

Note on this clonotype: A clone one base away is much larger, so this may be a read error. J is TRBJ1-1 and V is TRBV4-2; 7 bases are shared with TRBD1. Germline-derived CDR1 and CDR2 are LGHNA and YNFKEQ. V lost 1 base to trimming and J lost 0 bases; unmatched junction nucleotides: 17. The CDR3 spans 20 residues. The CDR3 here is CASSQGGRINRGGLNTEAFF. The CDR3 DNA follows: TGTGCCAGCAGCCAAGGAGGGCGAATAAACAGGGGAGGGCTGAACACTGAAGCTTTCTTT.

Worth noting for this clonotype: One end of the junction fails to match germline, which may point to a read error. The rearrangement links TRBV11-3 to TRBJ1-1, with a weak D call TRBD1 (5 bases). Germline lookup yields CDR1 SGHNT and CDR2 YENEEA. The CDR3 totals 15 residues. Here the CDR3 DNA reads TGTGCCAGCAGCTTGGTTGGGGCCATGAACAATGAAGCTTTCTTT. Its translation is CASSLVGAMNNEAFF.

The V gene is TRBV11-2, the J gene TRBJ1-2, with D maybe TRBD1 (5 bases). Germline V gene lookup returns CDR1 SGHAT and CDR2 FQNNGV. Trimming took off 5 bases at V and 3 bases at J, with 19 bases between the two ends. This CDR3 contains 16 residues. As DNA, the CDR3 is TGTGCCAGCAGCCCATATTCGGCCCAGGGCGACTATGGCTACACCTTC. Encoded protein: CASSPYSAQGDYGYTF.

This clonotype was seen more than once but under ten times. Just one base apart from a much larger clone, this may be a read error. The CDR3 reads CVSSLRSYNSPLHF. For the CDR3, the DNA is TGTGTCAGCAGTTTGCGGTCCTATAATTCACCCCTCCACTTT. V is TRBV12-3 or TRBV12-4 and J is TRBJ1-6; D is unresolved. The CDR3 length is 14 residues.

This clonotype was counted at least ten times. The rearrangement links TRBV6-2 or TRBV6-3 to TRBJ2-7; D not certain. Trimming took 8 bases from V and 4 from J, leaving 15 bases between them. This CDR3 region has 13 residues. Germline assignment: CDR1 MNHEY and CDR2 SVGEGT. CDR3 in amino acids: CASCLSLLYEQYF. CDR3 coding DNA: TGTGCCAGCTGCTTAAGTTTACTGTACGAGCAGTACTTC.

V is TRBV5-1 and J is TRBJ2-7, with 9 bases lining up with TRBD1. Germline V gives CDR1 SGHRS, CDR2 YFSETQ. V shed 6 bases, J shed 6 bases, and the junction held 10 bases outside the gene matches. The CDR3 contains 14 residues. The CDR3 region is CASTSPDRGPEQYF. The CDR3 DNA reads TGCGCCAGCACCTCCCCGGACAGGGGACCCGAGCAGTACTTC. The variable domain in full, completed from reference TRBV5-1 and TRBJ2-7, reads KAGVTQTPRYLIKTRGQQVTLSCSPISGHRSVSWYQQTPGQGLQFLFEYFSETQRNKGNFPGRFSGRQFSNSRSEMNVSTLELGDSALYLCASTSPDRGPEQYFGPGTRLTVT.